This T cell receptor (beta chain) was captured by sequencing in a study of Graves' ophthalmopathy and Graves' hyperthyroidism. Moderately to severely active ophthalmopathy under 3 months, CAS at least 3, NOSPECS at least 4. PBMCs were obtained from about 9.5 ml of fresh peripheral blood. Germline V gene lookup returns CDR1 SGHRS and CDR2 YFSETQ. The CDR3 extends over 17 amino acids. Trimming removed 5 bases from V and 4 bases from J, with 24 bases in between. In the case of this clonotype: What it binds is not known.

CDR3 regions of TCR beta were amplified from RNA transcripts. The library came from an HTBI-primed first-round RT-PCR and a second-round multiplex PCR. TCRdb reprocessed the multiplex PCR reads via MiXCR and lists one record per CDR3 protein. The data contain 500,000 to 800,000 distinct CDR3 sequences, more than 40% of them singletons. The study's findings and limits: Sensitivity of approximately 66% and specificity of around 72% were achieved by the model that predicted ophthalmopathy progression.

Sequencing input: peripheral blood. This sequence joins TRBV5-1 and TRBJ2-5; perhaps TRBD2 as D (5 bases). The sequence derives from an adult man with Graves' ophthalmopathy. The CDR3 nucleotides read TGCGCCAGCAGTTCGAGGGCTAGCCTAGCCTCTGGAGAGACCCAGTACTTC. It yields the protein CASSSRASLASGETQYF. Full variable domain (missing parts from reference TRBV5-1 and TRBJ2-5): KAGVTQTPRYLIKTRGQQVTLSCSPISGHRSVSWYQQTPGQGLQFLFEYFSETQRNKGNFPGRFSGRQFSNSRSEMNVSTLELGDSALYLCASSSRASLASGETQYFGPGTRLLVL.